These 32 T cell receptor beta chains originate from one sample sequenced in a study of blood T cell repertoires in COVID-19. The table came from immunoSEQ multiplex PCR; TCRdb's copy has only in-frame clones and leaves some out. The sample carries just under 95,000 clones, 80% recorded once. The sequencing input was peripheral blood. These receptor sequences come from a human donor in a cohort sampled during active COVID-19.

A few counts support this clone. The V call is TRBV11-2, the J call TRBJ2-1, with TRBD2 as a possible D gene (6 bases). CDR3 length: 14 amino acids. From germline, CDR1 is SGHAT and CDR2 FQNNGV. With 3 bases removed from V and 8 bases from J, the gap between germline ends came to 14 bases. In DNA form, the CDR3 reads TGTGCCAGCAGCTTTTTTAGGGGAGGCGATGAGCAGTTCTTC. As protein: CASSFFRGGDEQFF.

The chain couples TRBV30 to TRBJ2-7; 15 bases line up with TRBD2. V shed 3 bases and J 3 bases; nucleotides not matched to a gene: 3. The length of the CDR3 is 15 residues. The V gene's germline CDR1 is GTSNPN and CDR2 SVGIG (reference sequence). The CDR3 loop is CAWRGTSGRLYEQYF. In nucleotides, the CDR3 is TGTGCCTGGAGGGGGACTAGCGGGAGGCTCTACGAGCAGTACTTC.

V is TRBV2 and J is TRBJ2-7; D is possibly TRBD2 (6 bases). This CDR3 contains 13 residues. V was shortened by 6 bases and J by 6 bases, with 15 bases between the two germline ends. CDR1 and CDR2 (germline): SNHLY, FYNNEI. DNA for the CDR3: TGTGCCAGCAGCCCGGAGGGACTGGGCGAGCAGTACTTC. Translated, it gives CASSPEGLGEQYF.

This clone occurred a few times. The J gene is TRBJ1-5, the V gene TRBV7-2; TRBD1 matches 7 bases. Trimming at V came to 3 bases and at J to 5 bases, leaving 4 bases not matched to a gene. Germline CDR1 and CDR2: SGHTA and FQGNSA. The CDR3 runs 14 residues. CDR3 protein: CASSLRQGDQPQHF. The CDR3 DNA sequence: TGTGCCAGCAGCTTGAGGCAGGGGGATCAGCCCCAGCATTTT.

V usage is TRBV24-1 and J usage is TRBJ1-2, with 8 bases lining up with TRBD1. The V and J ends lost 0 bases and 11 bases, in that order; junction bases with no gene match: 10. CDR3 size: 15 residues. Germline V lookup: CDR1 KGHDR, CDR2 SFDVKD. CDR3 protein: CATSDLGTGEDVYTF. As DNA, the CDR3 is TGTGCCACCAGTGATTTGGGGACAGGAGAGGATGTGTACACCTTC.

This chain uses TRBV10-3 with TRBJ2-7; 9 bases agree with TRBD2. Looked up from germline, CDR1 is ENHRY and CDR2 is SYGVKD. The CDR3 covers 16 residues. Germline trimming cut 6 bases from V and 3 bases from J; bases unmatched to any gene: 12. CDR3 region: CAISQGLAREGYEQYF. In nucleotides, the CDR3 is TGTGCCATCAGCCAGGGACTAGCAAGAGAGGGCTACGAGCAGTACTTC.

The chain uses TRBV18 and TRBJ1-3; TRBD1 matches 8 bases. Germline CDR1 is KGHSH and CDR2 is LQKENI. This CDR3 is 15 amino acids long. The V gene end was trimmed by 4 bases and the J gene end by 5 bases; junction bases not matched to a gene: 7. The CDR3 sequence: CASSLTTGVRNTIYF. CDR3 bases: TGTGCCAGCTCACTCACGACAGGGGTTCGAAACACCATATATTTT.

The rearrangement joins TRBV28 to TRBJ2-2; 8 bases align to TRBD1. The junction had 4 bases not matched to a gene; V was cut back by 3 bases and J by 4 bases. The CDR3 runs to 15 residues. Germline V gives CDR1 MDHEN, CDR2 SYDVKM. The CDR3 spells CASSFQGAITGELFF. In DNA form, the CDR3 reads TGTGCCAGCAGTTTCCAGGGGGCGATCACCGGGGAGCTGTTTTTT.

This chain joins TRBV19 and TRBJ2-6; the D gene is possibly TRBD1 (5 bases). Trimming stripped 4 bases from V and 3 bases from J, with 13 bases between. CDR1 is LNHDA, CDR2 SQIVND, per germline (reference sequence). The CDR3 contains 16 residues. CDR3 protein: CASSTQGFLGANVLTF. CDR3 nucleotide sequence: TGTGCCAGTAGTACCCAGGGATTTCTTGGGGCCAACGTCCTGACTTTC.

The rearrangement joins TRBV5-1 to TRBJ2-2; D gene uncertain. CDR3 size: 15 residues. V shed 6 bases and J shed 4 bases, with 16 bases lying between them. Germline assignment: CDR1 SGHRS and CDR2 YFSETQ. CDR3 sequence: CASKAVTESTGELFF. The CDR3 DNA reads as TGCGCCAGCAAGGCGGTGACGGAGAGCACCGGGGAGCTGTTTTTT.

This chain uses TRBV18 with TRBJ2-7, with 10 bases fitting TRBD1. Germline loops: CDR1 KGHSH, CDR2 LQKENI. Losses at the gene ends were 3 bases for V and 2 bases for J; bases not matched to a gene: 7. The CDR3 length is 16 residues. The CDR3 region is CASSPMGGQGPYEQYF. Here the CDR3 DNA reads TGTGCCAGCTCACCTATGGGGGGACAGGGGCCCTACGAGCAGTACTTC.

V gene TRBV5-1 combines with J gene TRBJ2-7; the D gene is possibly TRBD1 (5 bases). V dropped 0 bases and J dropped 2 bases, with 12 bases sitting between them. The CDR3 spans 15 residues. CDR1 SGHRS and CDR2 YFSETQ come from the germline V gene. In DNA form, the CDR3 reads TGCGCCAGCAGCTTGGTGGAGACAGTTGCCTACGAGCAGTACTTC. Translating gives CASSLVETVAYEQYF.

The chain combines TRBV5-1 with TRBJ1-1, with 8 bases lining up with TRBD1. J was trimmed by 3 bases and V by 4 bases; bases with no gene match: 2. CDR3 size: 13 residues. CDR1 is SGHRS and CDR2 is YFSETQ in the germline V gene. CDR3 residues: CASSTDRDTEAFF. The CDR3 nucleotides are TGCGCCAGCAGCACGGACAGGGACACTGAAGCTTTCTTT.

This chain joins TRBV30 and TRBJ1-1, with a tentative D call TRBD1 (6 bases). CDR1 and CDR2 from the germline V gene are GTSNPN and SVGIG (reference sequence). The V end was cut by 4 bases, the J end by 4 bases, with 7 bases between. This CDR3 contains 11 residues. CDR3 residues: CAWKGVTEAFF. The CDR3 DNA reads TGTGCCTGGAAGGGGGTCACTGAAGCTTTCTTT.

This clone was counted between two and nine times. The chain employs TRBV18 and TRBJ2-7; 7 nucleotides agree with TRBD1. The CDR3 runs 13 residues. CDR1 and CDR2 (germline): KGHSH, LQKENI. V was pared by 5 bases and J by 4 bases, with 5 bases of the junction left unmatched. CDR3: CASSSGTEYEQYF. The CDR3 DNA reads TGTGCCAGCTCATCCGGGACAGAATACGAGCAGTACTTC.

The CDR3 bases are TGTGCCAGTAGTCCGCTTCGGTCCCTCAATCAGCCCCAGCATTTT. Protein sequence: CASSPLRSLNQPQHF. This chain links TRBV19 with TRBJ1-5, with unresolved D. Germline V lookup: CDR1 LNHDA, CDR2 SQIVND (reference sequence). The CDR3 runs 15 residues. Deletions cut 5 bases from V and 3 bases from J, with 14 bases between.

The chain employs TRBV30 and TRBJ2-7; D is perhaps TRBD1 (7 bases). Germline V gene sequence: CDR1 GTSNPN, CDR2 SVGIG (reference sequence). The CDR3 contains 13 residues. Trimming removed 6 bases at V and 2 bases at J, with 14 bases between. CDR3 region: CACKAGGTYEQYF. The CDR3 DNA is TGTGCCTGCAAGGCAGGGGGGACCTACGAGCAGTACTTC. Full variable domain (outside the CDR3, taken from reference TRBV30 and TRBJ2-7): SQTIHQWPATLVQPVGSPLSLECTVEGTSNPNLYWYRQAAGRGLQLLFYSVGIGQISSEVPQNLSASRPQDRQFILSSKKLLLSDSGFYLCACKAGGTYEQYFGPGTRLTVT.

V usage is TRBV4-1 and J usage is TRBJ2-6, with D perhaps TRBD2 (6 bases). The CDR3 spans 17 residues. Germline values: CDR1 MGHRA, CDR2 YSYEKL. V dropped 1 base and J dropped 7 bases, with 17 bases sitting between them. The chain's CDR3 is CASSQGLDFIGANVLTF. The CDR3, as DNA: TGCGCCAGCAGCCAAGGACTAGACTTCATAGGAGCCAACGTCCTGACTTTC.

V is TRBV10-3 and J is TRBJ2-3, with 11 bases that match TRBD2. The trim removed 0 bases at V and 6 bases at J, leaving 5 bases unmatched. This CDR3 contains 16 residues. The germline CDR1 and CDR2 sequences are ENHRY and SYGVKD. This chain's CDR3 is CAISESSGRAVDTQYF. CDR3 DNA: TGTGCCATCAGTGAGTCTAGCGGGAGGGCCGTGGATACGCAGTATTTT.

The CDR3 region has the DNA TGTGCCAGCAGCCATACCACCGCAGGCCCTCAGGGGTCTGGAAACACCATATATTTT. It translates to CASSHTTAGPQGSGNTIYF. The chain couples TRBV4-2 to TRBJ1-3; D possibly corresponds to TRBD1 (6 bases). Trimming stripped 3 bases from V and 1 base from J, with 22 bases between. Germline V lookup: CDR1 LGHNA, CDR2 YNFKEQ. This CDR3 spans 19 amino acids.

This clone was detected only a few times. V usage is TRBV4-2 and J usage is TRBJ2-7, with 8 nucleotides matching TRBD2. The CDR3 sequence is 15 residues long. V trimming: 7 bases; J trimming: 0 bases; junction bases outside the gene matches: 8. Germline values: CDR1 LGHNA, CDR2 YNFKEQ. The CDR3 region is CASTHGGEGSYEQYF. The CDR3 DNA follows: TGTGCCAGCACCCACGGGGGGGAAGGCTCCTACGAGCAGTACTTC.

CDR3 in DNA: TGTGCCAGCAGTCCGGGACAGGGATTTTTTGACACCTTC. Translating gives CASSPGQGFFDTF. V usage is TRBV2 and J usage is TRBJ1-2; 9 nucleotides line up with TRBD1. The ends lost 5 bases at V and 12 bases at J; junction bases unmatched: 10. The CDR3 spans 13 residues. Germline V gives CDR1 SNHLY, CDR2 FYNNEI.

V and J are TRBV18 and TRBJ2-2; 7 nucleotides match TRBD2. This CDR3 is built from 22 residues. V shed 3 bases and J 1 base; nucleotides not matched to a gene: 23. Germline V CDR1 and CDR2: KGHSH, LQKENI. The CDR3 reads CASSPSQSLAETSKKNTGELFF. The CDR3 region has the DNA TGTGCCAGCTCACCCTCCCAATCTCTAGCGGAAACCTCCAAGAAGAACACCGGGGAGCTGTTTTTT.

The genes are TRBV11-3 and TRBJ2-2; 7 nucleotides match TRBD2. This CDR3 has 15 residues. Germline assignment: CDR1 SGHNT and CDR2 YENEEA. The trim removed 5 bases at V and 6 bases at J, leaving 9 bases unmatched. CDR3 sequence: CASSRAGLGSGELFF. The DNA of the CDR3 is TGTGCCAGCAGCCGAGCGGGATTGGGGTCCGGGGAGCTGTTTTTT.

The V and J genes are TRBV14 and TRBJ1-3; D gene uncertain. The CDR3 totals 17 residues. V shed 0 bases and J shed 1 base, with 13 bases lying between them. Germline-derived CDR1 and CDR2 are SGHDN and FVKESK. CDR3: CASSQDPGSYSGNTIYF. The CDR3 DNA sequence: TGTGCCAGCAGCCAAGATCCAGGCAGCTATTCTGGAAACACCATATATTTT.

This clone appeared a single time. This chain connects TRBV7-9 to TRBJ1-1; D not resolved. The CDR3 extends over 14 amino acids. The ends were cut back, 3 bases at V and 1 base at J, with 9 bases in the middle. From germline, CDR1 is SEHNR and CDR2 FQNEAQ (reference sequence). The CDR3 here is CASSLMTGNTEAFF. In DNA form, the CDR3 reads TGTGCCAGCAGCTTGATGACTGGGAACACTGAAGCTTTCTTT.

The chain recombines TRBV6-4 with TRBJ2-2; possibly TRBD1 for D (6 bases). Germline V gene lookup returns CDR1 MRHNA and CDR2 SNTAGT. The CDR3 runs to 14 residues. Trimming cost V 6 bases and J 1 base, with 9 bases left between them. The CDR3 spells CASRRQENTGELFF. The CDR3 bases are TGTGCCAGCAGGCGACAGGAGAACACCGGGGAGCTGTTTTTT.

The CDR3 loop reads CATRDISTGYTF. CDR3 nucleotide sequence: TGTGCCACCCGGGACATATCAACTGGCTACACCTTC. The rearrangement joins TRBV6-5 to TRBJ1-2; possible D gene TRBD1, 6 bases. Germline assignment: CDR1 MNHEY and CDR2 SVGAGI. The V end lost 10 bases, the J end lost 7 bases, and 16 bases lay between the germline ends. The CDR3 is 12 amino acids.

The V and J genes are TRBV11-2 and TRBJ2-7; D is possibly TRBD1 (6 bases). Germline CDR1 SGHAT, CDR2 FQNNGV. CDR3 length: 15 amino acids. Trimming took off 5 bases at V and 2 bases at J, with 16 bases between the two ends. The CDR3 spells CASSPSARGTYEQYF. DNA for the CDR3: TGTGCCAGCAGCCCGAGTGCCAGGGGAACCTACGAGCAGTACTTC.

This sequence joins TRBV2 and TRBJ1-2, with no clear D. V lost 4 bases and J 4 bases, leaving 7 bases between the germline ends. There are 12 residues in the CDR3. Germline-derived CDR1 and CDR2 are SNHLY and FYNNEI. CDR3: CASSVQSYGYTF. Here the CDR3 DNA reads TGTGCCAGCAGTGTACAGTCCTATGGCTACACCTTC.

This clone was seen at least ten times. The V and J genes are TRBV28 and TRBJ1-5, with D unclear. CDR1 and CDR2 (germline): MDHEN, SYDVKM. This CDR3 region has 14 residues. Trimming left V 5 bases short and J 6 bases short, with 14 bases between. The CDR3 region is CASSTPGLGQPQHF. The CDR3 DNA reads as TGTGCCAGCAGTACCCCGGGATTAGGTCAGCCCCAGCATTTT. The full variable domain, rest sourced from reference TRBV28 and TRBJ1-5, is DVKVTQSSRYLVKRTGEKVFLECVQDMDHENMFWYRQDPGLGLRLIYFSYDVKMKEKGDIPEGYSVSREKKERFSLILESASTNQTSMYLCASSTPGLGQPQHFGDGTRLSIL.

The V call is TRBV27, the J call TRBJ2-1, with 12 positions matching TRBD2. This CDR3 spans 15 amino acids. Germline loops: CDR1 MNHEY, CDR2 SMNVEV (reference sequence). V shed 5 bases, J shed 5 bases, and the junction held 4 bases outside the gene matches. The CDR3 loop is CASSIRLAGDNEQFF. The CDR3 DNA sequence: TGTGCCAGCAGTATAAGACTAGCGGGAGACAATGAGCAGTTCTTC.